The clone carrying this TCR beta chain has ten or more counts. Its antigen is unknown. V was clipped by 5 bases and J by 2 bases; unmatched bases: 4. The CDR3 has 14 residues. The record originates from a study of T-cell reconstitution after alpha-beta-depleted transplantation in children. Study results and caveats: Expanded graft clones numbering several hundred reportedly gave rise to alpha-beta T cells about two months after transplant. Most T-cell counts and diversity one year after the transplant came from T cells that were newly produced. Elevated TCRbeta diversity at day 60 was traced, in some patients, to surviving recipient T cells and thymic progenitors.

Using unique molecular identifiers, the investigators prepared the TCRbeta library. In TCRdb, the PCR reads were re-called with MiXCR into one record per CDR3 protein. Found here are under 300,000 distinct CDR3 sequences, under 14% of them singletons; the top ten hold 23%. The chain couples TRBV12-3 or TRBV12-4 to TRBJ2-7, with 9 positions matching TRBD2. The source was peripheral blood, collected 180 days after TCRalphabeta/CD19-depleted stem cell transplant. This clonotype originated in a male patient between 2 and 10 years old who had a stem cell transplant for chronic granulomatous disease, so the T cells may come from the graft donor. The CDR3 DNA reads as TGTGCCAGCAGTCGAGCGGGAGGAACCTACGAGCAGTACTTC. Translation: CASSRAGGTYEQYF.